These 27 T cell receptor beta chains were sequenced from one sample in a study of response to subunit inactivated influenza vaccine. A single record per CDR3 protein comes from TCRdb applying MiXCR to the RT-PCR reads. The sample contains 860,000 or so distinct CDR3 sequences, around 21% of which appear only once. This specimen was PBMCs from blood, taken around 5 days after vaccination. Receptors originate from a man aged 45 to 65 who received an inactivated influenza vaccine.

This clonotype was seen only a few times. V is TRBV4-2 and J is TRBJ2-1; tentatively, D is TRBD1 (6 bases). In germline, CDR1 is LGHNA, CDR2 YNFKEQ. V lost 1 base and J 2 bases, leaving 12 bases between the germline ends. CDR3 size: 16 residues. The CDR3 reads CASSQVGGRTYNEQFF. The CDR3 DNA is TGTGCCAGCAGCCAAGTAGGGGGTAGAACCTACAATGAGCAGTTCTTC.

The V gene is TRBV9, the J gene TRBJ2-1, with 12 bases matching TRBD2. The CDR3 totals 17 residues. CDR1 is SGDLS and CDR2 is YYNGEE in the germline V gene. V lost 2 bases and J lost 5; bases outside the gene matches: 8. The CDR3: CASSVRTSGDRNNEQFF. The CDR3 coding sequence is TGTGCCAGCAGCGTTCGGACTAGCGGGGACCGGAACAATGAGCAGTTCTTC. Full variable domain (missing parts from reference TRBV9 and TRBJ2-1): DSGVTQTPKHLITATGQRVTLRCSPRSGDLSVYWYQQSLDQGLQFLIQYYNGEERAKGNILERFSAQQFPDLHSELNLSSLELGDSALYFCASSVRTSGDRNNEQFFGPGTRLTVL.

The chain employs TRBV7-8 and TRBJ1-1; D is unresolved. The CDR3 totals 15 residues. Trimming cost V 0 bases and J 1 base, with 9 bases left between them. Germline V CDR1 and CDR2: SGHVS, FQNEAQ. The CDR3 DNA is TGTGCCAGCAGCTTAGCGGGAATCCCGAACACTGAAGCTTTCTTT. Translation gives CASSLAGIPNTEAFF.

This clonotype has a count of ten or more. The chain uses TRBV10-3 and TRBJ1-6; TRBD1 might be the D (5 bases). The CDR3 is 15 amino acids. The V end was cut by 0 bases, the J end by 7 bases, with 10 bases between. CDR1 is ENHRY and CDR2 is SYGVKD in the germline V gene. The CDR3 is CAISESGPGNSPLHF. The CDR3 region has the DNA TGTGCCATCAGTGAGTCGGGACCGGGGAATTCACCCCTCCACTTT.

This clonotype was counted once. The chain recombines TRBV6-2 or TRBV6-3 with TRBJ2-5; a weak D match, TRBD2 (7 bases). The CDR3 loop spans 16 amino acids. Per the germline V gene, CDR1 is MNHEY and CDR2 is SVGEGT. V dropped 2 bases and J dropped 1 base, with 14 bases sitting between them. CDR3 residues: CASSYEGGGVQETQYF. CDR3 nucleotide sequence: TGTGCCAGCAGTTACGAAGGAGGGGGGGTCCAAGAGACCCAGTACTTC.

The chain couples TRBV6-5 to TRBJ2-1, with unresolved D. The V gene lost 2 bases and the J gene lost 6 bases, with 8 bases spanning the gap. Looked up from germline, CDR1 is MNHEY and CDR2 is SVGAGI. The CDR3 loop spans 13 amino acids. CDR3 bases: TGTGCCAGCAGTTACCATAAGACCAATGAGCAGTTCTTC. This gives the protein CASSYHKTNEQFF.

V gene TRBV12-3 or TRBV12-4 combines with J gene TRBJ1-1; TRBD1 aligns across 7 bases. Losses at the gene ends were 5 bases for V and 3 bases for J; bases not matched to a gene: 6. The CDR3 spans 14 residues. CDR3 protein: CASSPRGGHTEAFF. In DNA form, the CDR3 reads TGTGCCAGCAGTCCACGAGGGGGCCACACTGAAGCTTTCTTT.

The chain combines TRBV5-1 with TRBJ2-1; the match to TRBD2 covers 9 bases. This CDR3 comprises 17 residues. Per germline, CDR1 SGHRS and CDR2 YFSETQ. After removal of 0 bases from V and 3 bases from J, the junction contained 7 bases not matched to a gene. The CDR3 region is CASSLGGGASIYNEQFF. CDR3 nucleotides: TGCGCCAGCAGCTTGGGCGGGGGGGCCAGTATCTACAATGAGCAGTTCTTC.

V usage is TRBV7-2 and J usage is TRBJ2-7; tentatively, D is TRBD1 or TRBD2 (5 bases each). The germline V gene has CDR1 SGHTA and CDR2 FQGNSA. The ends were cut back, 5 bases at V and 8 bases at J, with 13 bases in the middle. The CDR3 is 12 residues long. CDR3 sequence (DNA): TGTGCCAGCAGCCTCCTGAGGGACCAGCAGTACTTC. Residues: CASSLLRDQQYF.

V usage is TRBV4-2 and J usage is TRBJ2-7; TRBD2 matches 14 bases. The trim removed 3 bases at V and 3 bases at J, leaving 7 bases unmatched. Germline values: CDR1 LGHNA, CDR2 YNFKEQ. The CDR3 contains 17 residues. The CDR3 DNA follows: TGTGCCAGCAGCCAGGAGGGACTAGCGGGAGCCTTCTACGAGCAGTACTTC. This translates into CASSQEGLAGAFYEQYF.

The chain uses TRBV5-1 and TRBJ2-7; D is possibly TRBD1 or TRBD2 (5 bases each). Germline CDR1 SGHRS, CDR2 YFSETQ. V gave up 0 bases and J gave up 0 bases, with 16 bases separating them. CDR3 length: 17 residues. The CDR3 here is CASSLGAGAGTSYEQYF. The CDR3 DNA reads as TGCGCCAGCAGCTTGGGTGCTGGAGCAGGGACCTCCTACGAGCAGTACTTC.

The chain joins TRBV6-2 or TRBV6-3 to TRBJ2-3; 11 nucleotides align to TRBD2. This CDR3 comprises 19 residues. CDR1 MNHEY and CDR2 SVGEGT come from the germline V gene. The V segment lost 6 bases and the J segment 4 bases; nucleotides outside the gene matches: 18. The CDR3 DNA follows: TGTGCCAGCAGCTGGACAGGCTTAGTGACTAGCGGGACGGCAGATACGCAGTATTTT. Residues: CASSWTGLVTSGTADTQYF.

This clonotype was observed a few times. V is TRBV5-8 and J is TRBJ2-3; 9 positions agree with TRBD2. V was pared by 3 bases and J by 8 bases, with 10 bases of the junction left unmatched. The CDR3 covers 15 residues. Per the germline V gene, CDR1 is SGHTS and CDR2 is YDEGEE. Here the CDR3 DNA reads TGTGCCAGCAGCTCGCCGGCTAGCGGGGCTGGTACGCAGTATTTT. It is translated as CASSSPASGAGTQYF. The entire variable domain, with the rest obtained from reference TRBV5-8 and TRBJ2-3, is as follows: EAGVTQSPTHLIKTRGQQATLRCSPISGHTSVYWYQQALGLGLQFLLWYDEGEERNRGNFPPRFSGRQFPNYSSELNVNALELEDSALYLCASSSPASGAGTQYFGPGTRLTVL.

J is TRBJ2-7 and V is TRBV20-1; D unresolved. The CDR3 length is 12 residues. The V gene's germline CDR1 is DFQATT and CDR2 SNEGSKA (reference sequence). The V gene lost 4 bases and the J gene lost 2 bases, with 9 bases spanning the gap. The CDR3 DNA reads as TGCAGTGCTATTACTACAGCCTACGAGCAGTACTTC. Protein sequence: CSAITTAYEQYF.

The table lists this clonotype with a few counts. This rearrangement joins TRBV7-8 to TRBJ1-4; D is unclear. From germline, CDR1 is SGHVS and CDR2 FQNEAQ. Deletions cut 1 base from V and 4 bases from J, with 16 bases between. The CDR3 loop spans 17 amino acids. The CDR3 nucleotides read TGTGCCAGCAGCTTAGGGTGGAGTGGCAGAAGTAATGAAAAACTGTTTTTT. This codes for CASSLGWSGRSNEKLFF.

This clonotype turned up a few times. The chain is built from TRBV6-5 and TRBJ1-2; 9 bases map to TRBD1. Germline V gene lookup returns CDR1 MNHEY and CDR2 SVGAGI. The ends lost 1 base at V and 2 bases at J; junction bases unmatched: 2. The CDR3 has 15 residues. The CDR3 here is CASSYYGTGNYGYTF. CDR3 coding DNA: TGTGCCAGCAGTTACTACGGGACAGGGAACTATGGCTACACCTTC.

V gene TRBV3-1 combines with J gene TRBJ2-7; perhaps TRBD2 as D (7 bases). The CDR3 is made up of 14 amino acids. With 4 bases removed from V and 4 bases from J, the gap between germline ends came to 14 bases. Per the germline V gene, CDR1 is LGHDT and CDR2 is YNNKEL (reference sequence). The CDR3 loop reads CASSPRGARYEQYF. In nucleotides, the CDR3 is TGTGCCAGCAGCCCCCGGGGGGCCAGGTACGAGCAGTACTTC.

This clonotype was detected a few times. The chain combines TRBV7-9 with TRBJ2-5, with D unresolved. CDR1 and CDR2 from the germline V gene are SEHNR and FQNEAQ (reference sequence). This CDR3 spans 13 amino acids. The V end was cut by 5 bases, the J end by 7 bases, with 14 bases between. This CDR3 reads CASSPTLASTQYF. The CDR3 DNA sequence: TGTGCCAGCAGCCCAACTTTGGCTTCGACCCAGTACTTC.

This clonotype was picked up a small number of times. The chain carries TRBV20-1 and TRBJ2-2, with 8 positions matching TRBD1. CDR3 size: 13 residues. Germline V gene data show CDR1 as DFQATT and CDR2 as SNEGSKA (reference sequence). With V trimmed by 2 bases and J by 7 bases, 3 bases remained unmatched. DNA for the CDR3: TGCAGTGCTAGACAGGGGGCAGACGGGGAGCTGTTTTTT. As protein: CSARQGADGELFF.

This clonotype appeared many times. V and J are TRBV25-1 and TRBJ2-5; D unresolved. This CDR3 region has 11 residues. V lost 8 bases and J 5 bases, leaving 9 bases between the germline ends. Germline V gene lookup returns CDR1 MGHDK and CDR2 SYGVNS. CDR3 amino acids: CASQMEETQYF. The CDR3 DNA is TGTGCCAGCCAGATGGAGGAGACCCAGTACTTC.

The gene calls are TRBV7-2 and TRBJ2-1; no reliable D call. Trimming stripped 2 bases from V and 2 bases from J, with 10 bases between. Germline-derived CDR1 and CDR2 are SGHTA and FQGNSA. The CDR3 is 15 amino acids. CDR3: CASSLSLEPYNEQFF. Here the CDR3 DNA reads TGTGCCAGCAGCTTAAGTCTGGAGCCCTACAATGAGCAGTTCTTC.

The chain combines TRBV4-2 with TRBJ1-4; possible D gene TRBD1, 5 bases. V lost 6 bases and J lost 5, with 16 bases in between. Germline V gene data show CDR1 as LGHNA and CDR2 as YNFKEQ. The CDR3 totals 15 residues. The CDR3 reads CASSVAGTGNEKLFF. The DNA for the CDR3 is TGTGCCAGCAGTGTGGCCGGGACTGGGAATGAAAAACTGTTTTTT.

The table lists this clonotype with a few counts. The rearrangement joins TRBV28 to TRBJ1-6; D is unresolved. CDR3 length: 14 residues. Germline CDR1 MDHEN, CDR2 SYDVKM. V lost 4 bases to trimming and J lost 9 bases, with 13 bases between them. CDR3 in amino acids: CASSYLLEGSPLHF. The CDR3 coding sequence is TGTGCCAGCAGTTATCTGCTCGAGGGTTCACCCCTCCACTTT. Full variable domain (remainder filled in from reference TRBV28 and TRBJ1-6): DVKVTQSSRYLVKRTGEKVFLECVQDMDHENMFWYRQDPGLGLRLIYFSYDVKMKEKGDIPEGYSVSREKKERFSLILESASTNQTSMYLCASSYLLEGSPLHFGNGTRLTVT.

The genes are TRBV20-1 and TRBJ2-4; possible D gene TRBD1, 5 bases. The V end was cut by 5 bases, the J end by 0 bases, with 14 bases between. The length of the CDR3 is 15 residues. From germline, CDR1 is DFQATT and CDR2 SNEGSKA (reference sequence). This CDR3 reads CSAYRSQGAKNIQYF. For the CDR3, the DNA is TGCAGTGCTTACAGGTCTCAGGGAGCCAAAAACATTCAGTACTTC.

V gene TRBV6-2 or TRBV6-3 combines with J gene TRBJ2-7, with 10 bases matching TRBD2. From germline, CDR1 is MNHEY and CDR2 SVGEGT. The CDR3 loop spans 13 amino acids. Trimming cost V 8 bases and J 5 bases; bases outside gene matches: 6. In DNA, the CDR3 is TGTGCCAGCGAGTTAGCGGGAGGCCACGAGCAGTACTTC. It is translated as CASELAGGHEQYF.

The genes are TRBV2 and TRBJ2-2, with TRBD2 matching over 8 bases. Per germline, CDR1 SNHLY and CDR2 FYNNEI. This CDR3 is built from 15 residues. V shed 4 bases and J 6 bases; nucleotides not matched to a gene: 7. The CDR3 DNA reads as TGTGCCAGCAGTGCCCGCGGGGGGTTAGCCGGGGAGCTGTTTTTT. Translation gives CASSARGGLAGELFF.

V and J are TRBV7-2 and TRBJ2-7; 7 nucleotides line up with TRBD2. Germline CDR1 SGHTA, CDR2 FQGNSA. The V gene end was trimmed by 0 bases and the J gene end by 2 bases; junction bases not matched to a gene: 4. The CDR3 extends over 15 amino acids. CDR3 residues: CASSLASGFTYEQYF. The CDR3 nucleotides are TGTGCCAGCAGCTTAGCTAGCGGGTTTACCTACGAGCAGTACTTC.